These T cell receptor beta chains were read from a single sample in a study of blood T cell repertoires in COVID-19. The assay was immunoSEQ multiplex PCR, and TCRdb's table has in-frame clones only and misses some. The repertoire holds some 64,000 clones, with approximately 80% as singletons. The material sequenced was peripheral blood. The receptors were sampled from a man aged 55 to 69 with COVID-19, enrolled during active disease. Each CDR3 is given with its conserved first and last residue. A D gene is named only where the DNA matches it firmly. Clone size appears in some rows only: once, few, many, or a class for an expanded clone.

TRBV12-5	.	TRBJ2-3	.	CASRLTDTQYF	TGTGCTAGTCGACTGACAGATACGCAGTATTTT
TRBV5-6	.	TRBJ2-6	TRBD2	CASSLSGIDGANVLTF	TGTGCCAGCAGCCTTAGCGGGATAGATGGGGCCAACGTCCTGACTTTC
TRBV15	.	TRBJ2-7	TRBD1	CATSRDRGREQYF	TGTGCCACCTCCCGGGACAGGGGACGGGAGCAGTACTTC
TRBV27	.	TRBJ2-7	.	CASSWRSSYEQYF	TGTGCCAGCAGTTGGAGGAGCTCCTACGAGCAGTACTTC
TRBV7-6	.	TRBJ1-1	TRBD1	CASSWDRDTEAFF	TGTGCCAGCAGCTGGGACAGGGACACTGAAGCTTTCTTT
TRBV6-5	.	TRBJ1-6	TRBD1	CASSFDRDSPLHF	TGTGCCAGCAGTTTCGACAGGGATTCACCCCTCCACTTT
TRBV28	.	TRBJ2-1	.	CASKLPPGTAEQFF	TGTGCCAGCAAACTACCGCCCGGTACTGCTGAGCAGTTCTTC
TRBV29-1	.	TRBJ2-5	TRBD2	CSLTSGEETQYF	TGCAGCCTGACTAGCGGGGAAGAGACCCAGTACTTC
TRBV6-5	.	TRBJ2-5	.	CASSYPDSQETQYF	TGTGCCAGCAGTTACCCCGACAGCCAAGAGACCCAGTACTTC
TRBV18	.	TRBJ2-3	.	CASSPIATSTDTQYF	TGTGCCAGCTCTCCCATAGCGACTAGCACAGATACGCAGTATTTT
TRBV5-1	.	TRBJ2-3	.	CASSLDSGTDTQYF	TGCGCCAGCAGCTTGGATTCCGGCACAGATACGCAGTATTTT
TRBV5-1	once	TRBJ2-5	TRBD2	CASRARPSGRRETQYF	TGCGCCAGCAGAGCGAGGCCTAGCGGGAGGCGAGAGACCCAGTACTTC
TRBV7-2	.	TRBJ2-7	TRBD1	CASSTGQGLEQYF	TGTGCCAGCAGCACGGGACAGGGGTTAGAGCAGTACTTC
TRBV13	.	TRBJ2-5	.	CASSSRGGTETQYF	TGTGCCAGCAGCTCTCGGGGAGGCACCGAGACCCAGTACTTC
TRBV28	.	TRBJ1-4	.	CASNPSRGAWEKLFF	TGTGCCAGCAACCCCTCGCGGGGGGCTTGGGAAAAACTGTTTTTT
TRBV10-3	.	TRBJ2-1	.	CAISSPEGRTNEQFF	TGTGCCATCAGCTCCCCGGAGGGGCGAACCAATGAGCAGTTCTTC
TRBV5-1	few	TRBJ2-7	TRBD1	CASSLTTGVVEQYF	TGCGCCAGCAGCTTAACGACAGGGGTGGTCGAGCAGTACTTC
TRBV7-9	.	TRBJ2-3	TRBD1	CATTGTGSTDTQYF	TGTGCCACAACCGGGACAGGATCCACAGATACGCAGTATTTT
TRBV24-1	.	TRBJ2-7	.	CAARGRPGEQYF	TGTGCAGCCAGGGGACGCCCGGGAGAGCAGTACTTC
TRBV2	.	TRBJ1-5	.	CASSIDSNQPQHF	TGTGCCAGCAGCATAGATAGCAATCAGCCCCAGCATTTT
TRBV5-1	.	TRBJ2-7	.	CASSLAAGQLDYEQYF	TGCGCCAGCAGCTTGGCCGCGGGACAGCTTGACTACGAGCAGTACTTC
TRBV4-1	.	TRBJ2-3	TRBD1	CASSQGVGTGSSDTQYF	TGCGCCAGCAGCCAAGGGGTTGGGACAGGAAGTTCCGATACGCAGTATTTT
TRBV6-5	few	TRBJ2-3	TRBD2	CASRGGLAGTDTQYF	TGTGCCAGCAGGGGGGGACTAGCGGGCACAGATACGCAGTATTTT
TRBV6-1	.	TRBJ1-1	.	CASSEGGNTEAFF	TGTGCCAGCAGTGAAGGGGGCAACACTGAAGCTTTCTTT
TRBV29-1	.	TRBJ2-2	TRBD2	CSFGAIAGGGELFF	TGCAGCTTTGGAGCGATAGCGGGGGGCGGGGAGCTGTTTTTT
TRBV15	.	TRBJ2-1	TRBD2	CATKRGREGGSYNEQFF	TGTGCCACCAAAAGGGGGCGGGAGGGAGGTTCCTACAATGAGCAGTTCTTC
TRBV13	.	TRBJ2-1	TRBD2	CASSLLAGNNEQFF	TGTGCCAGCAGCTTATTAGCGGGAAACAATGAGCAGTTCTTC
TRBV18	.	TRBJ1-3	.	CASSPIVQGGFGNTIYF	TGTGCCAGCTCACCCATTGTGCAGGGCGGTTTCGGAAACACCATATATTTT
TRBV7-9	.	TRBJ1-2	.	CASSLGGVANYGYTF	TGTGCCAGCAGCTTAGGAGGCGTAGCTAACTATGGCTACACCTTC
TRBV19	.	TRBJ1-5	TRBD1	CASSTGQGRNQPQHF	TGTGCCAGTAGTACGGGACAGGGCCGAAATCAGCCCCAGCATTTT
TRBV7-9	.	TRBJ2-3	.	CASSLVPRHLSDTQYF	TGTGCCAGCAGCTTAGTGCCGCGGCACCTGTCGGATACGCAGTATTTT
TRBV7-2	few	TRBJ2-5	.	CASSFTPAGGTQYF	TGTGCCAGCAGCTTCACACCCGCGGGCGGGACCCAGTACTTC
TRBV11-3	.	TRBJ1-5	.	CASSLGRNQPQHF	TGTGCCAGCAGCTTGGGCAGGAATCAGCCCCAGCATTTT
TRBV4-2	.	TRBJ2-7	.	CASSQEGKGGQYF	TGTGCCAGCAGCCAAGAGGGAAAAGGGGGGCAGTACTTC
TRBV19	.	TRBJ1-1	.	CASSTPRPREAFF	TGTGCCAGTAGCACACCTAGACCGAGGGAAGCTTTCTTT
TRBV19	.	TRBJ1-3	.	CASSRRQQGRAGNTIYF	TGTGCCAGTAGTAGACGACAGCAGGGTCGAGCTGGAAACACCATATATTTT
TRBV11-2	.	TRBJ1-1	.	CASSLAGFTEAFF	TGTGCCAGCAGCTTAGCAGGGTTCACTGAAGCTTTCTTT
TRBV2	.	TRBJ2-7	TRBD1	CASSGQGTYEQYF	TGTGCCAGCAGTGGACAGGGGACCTACGAGCAGTACTTC
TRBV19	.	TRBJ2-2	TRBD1	CASFKGGTGRNTGELFF	TGTGCCAGTTTTAAAGGTGGGACAGGGAGGAACACCGGGGAGCTGTTTTTT
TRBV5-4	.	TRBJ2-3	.	CASSLNQGSDTQYF	TGTGCCAGCAGCCTAAACCAGGGTTCAGATACGCAGTATTTT
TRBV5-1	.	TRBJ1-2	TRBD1	CASSRDRDYGYTF	TGCGCCAGCAGTCGGGACAGGGACTATGGCTACACCTTC
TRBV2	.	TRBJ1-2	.	CASEIRGYGYTF	TGTGCCAGTGAGATCCGGGGCTATGGCTACACCTTC
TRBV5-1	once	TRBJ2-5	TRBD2	CASSLVGEGETQYF	TGCGCCAGCAGCTTGGTGGGGGAGGGAGAGACCCAGTACTTC
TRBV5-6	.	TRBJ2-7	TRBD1	CASSPARDRVGEQYF	TGTGCCAGCAGCCCCGCAAGGGACAGGGTAGGGGAGCAGTACTTC
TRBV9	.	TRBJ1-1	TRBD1	CACNRLNRGRAFF	TGTGCCTGCAATAGACTTAACAGGGGGCGAGCTTTCTTT
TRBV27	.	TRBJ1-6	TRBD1	CASRIQGAISPLHF	TGTGCCAGCAGGATTCAGGGGGCGATTTCACCCCTCCACTTT
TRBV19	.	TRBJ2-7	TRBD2	CASSTPGTSRSYEQYF	TGTGCCAGTAGTACCCCCGGGACTAGCCGCTCCTACGAGCAGTACTTC
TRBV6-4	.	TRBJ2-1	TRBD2	CASSEEGGVNEQFF	TGTGCCAGCAGTGAGGAGGGAGGGGTCAATGAGCAGTTCTTC
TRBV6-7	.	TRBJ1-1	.	CASSYNILAFF	TGTGCCAGCAGTTACAACATCCTGGCTTTCTTT
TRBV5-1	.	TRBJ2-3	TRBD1	CASSSGTGGDTQYF	TGCGCCAGCAGCTCCGGGACAGGAGGAGATACGCAGTATTTT
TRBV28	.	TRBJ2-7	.	CASIPGHPPSEQYF	TGTGCCAGCATCCCGGGACACCCCCCTTCCGAGCAGTACTTC
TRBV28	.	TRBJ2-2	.	CASSFTGQNTGELFF	TGTGCCAGCAGTTTCACAGGGCAGAACACCGGGGAGCTGTTTTTT
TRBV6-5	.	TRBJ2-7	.	CASPRDNHAYEQYF	TGTGCCAGTCCTAGGGACAACCATGCCTACGAGCAGTACTTC
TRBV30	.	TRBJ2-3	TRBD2	CACLLGLRSLDTQYF	TGTGCCTGCCTTTTGGGACTAAGGTCCTTAGATACGCAGTATTTT
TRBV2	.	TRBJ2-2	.	CARAKRTGELFF	TGTGCCAGGGCAAAAAGAACCGGGGAGCTGTTTTTT
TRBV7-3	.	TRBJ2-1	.	CASSSFSNSDEQFF	TGTGCCAGCAGCTCCTTCTCGAATAGTGATGAGCAGTTCTTC
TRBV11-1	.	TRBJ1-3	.	CASSFYRTTGNTIYF	TGTGCCAGCAGCTTTTACAGGACAACTGGAAACACCATATATTTT
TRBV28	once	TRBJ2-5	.	CASSSDQETQYF	TGTGCCAGCAGTTCGGACCAAGAGACCCAGTACTTC
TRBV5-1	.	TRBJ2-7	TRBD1	CASSGLGTGAYEQYF	TGCGCCAGCAGTGGACTCGGGACAGGGGCCTACGAGCAGTACTTC
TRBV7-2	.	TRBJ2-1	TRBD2	CASSPRTSSREQFF	TGTGCCAGCAGCCCTAGGACTAGCTCACGCGAGCAGTTCTTC